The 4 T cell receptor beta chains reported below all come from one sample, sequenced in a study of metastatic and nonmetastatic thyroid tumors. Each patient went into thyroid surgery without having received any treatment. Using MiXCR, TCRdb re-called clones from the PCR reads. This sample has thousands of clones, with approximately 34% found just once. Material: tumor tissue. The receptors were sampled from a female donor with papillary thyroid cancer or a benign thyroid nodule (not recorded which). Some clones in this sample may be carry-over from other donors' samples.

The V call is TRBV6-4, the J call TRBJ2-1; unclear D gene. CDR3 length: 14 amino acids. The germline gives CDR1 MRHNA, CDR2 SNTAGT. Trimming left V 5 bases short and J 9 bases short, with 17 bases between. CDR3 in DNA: TGTGCCAGCAGTTATGGGGATGGTTACGGTGAGCAGTTCTTC. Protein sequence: CASSYGDGYGEQFF.

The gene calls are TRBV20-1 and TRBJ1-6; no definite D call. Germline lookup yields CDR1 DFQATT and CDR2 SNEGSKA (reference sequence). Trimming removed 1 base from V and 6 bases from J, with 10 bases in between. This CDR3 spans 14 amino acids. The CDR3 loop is CSARGWSINSPLHF. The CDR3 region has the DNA TGCAGTGCTAGAGGCTGGAGCATTAATTCACCCCTCCACTTT.

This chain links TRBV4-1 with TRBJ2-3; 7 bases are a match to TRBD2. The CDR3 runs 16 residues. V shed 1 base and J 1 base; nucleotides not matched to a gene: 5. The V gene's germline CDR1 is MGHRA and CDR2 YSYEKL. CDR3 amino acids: CASSQALAERTDTQYF. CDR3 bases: TGCGCCAGCAGCCAAGCTCTAGCGGAGCGCACAGATACGCAGTATTTT.

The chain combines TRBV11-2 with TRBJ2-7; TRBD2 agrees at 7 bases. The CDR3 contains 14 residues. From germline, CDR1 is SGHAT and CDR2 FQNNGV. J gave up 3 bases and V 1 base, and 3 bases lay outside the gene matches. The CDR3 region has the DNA TGTGCCAGCAGCTTAGTTGAGCGGGACTACGAGCAGTACTTC. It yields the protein CASSLVERDYEQYF.